This T cell receptor beta chain was retrieved from a study of CD8 T cells in Susac syndrome. This clonotype occurred once. Germline values: CDR1 GTSNPN, CDR2 SVGIG (reference sequence). This CDR3 has 12 residues. V lost 3 bases, J lost 4 bases, and 9 bases lay in between. RNA in amounts of about 0.45 to 1 ug was reverse transcribed with random hexamers. TCRdb used MiXCR to reprocess the immunoSEQ multiplex PCR reads, holding one entry per CDR3 protein. The sample yields roughly 150,000 distinct CDR3 sequences, roughly 96% seen once. The multiple sclerosis controls comprised treatment-naive patients whose relapsing-remitting disease was stable or active.

The receptor comes from a human donor with multiple sclerosis. The material sequenced was CD8+ T cells from PBMCs. The chain links TRBV30 to TRBJ2-5; D not certain. The CDR3: CAWSSDGETQYF. The CDR3 DNA reads TGTGCCTGGAGCAGTGACGGAGAGACCCAGTACTTC.